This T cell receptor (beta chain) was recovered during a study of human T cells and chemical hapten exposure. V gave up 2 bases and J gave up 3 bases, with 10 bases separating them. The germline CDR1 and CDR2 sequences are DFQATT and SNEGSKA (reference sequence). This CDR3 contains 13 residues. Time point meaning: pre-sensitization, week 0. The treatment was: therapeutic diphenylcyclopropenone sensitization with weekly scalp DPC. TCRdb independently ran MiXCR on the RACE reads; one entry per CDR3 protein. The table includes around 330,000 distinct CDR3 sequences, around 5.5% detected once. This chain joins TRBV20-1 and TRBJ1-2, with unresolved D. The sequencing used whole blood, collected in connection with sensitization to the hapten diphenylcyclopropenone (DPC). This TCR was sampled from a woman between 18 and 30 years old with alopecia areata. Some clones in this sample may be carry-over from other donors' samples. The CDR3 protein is CSARTGRDYGYTF. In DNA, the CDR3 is TGCAGTGCTAGAACCGGGCGGGACTATGGCTACACCTTC.